The entry below describes one T cell receptor beta chain. Its antigen is unidentified. The data originate from a study of shared clonotypes between healthy human individuals. Study observations and caveats: An effect of sequencing depth on clonotype sharing among donors was expected.

Among the donors, all were Caucasian adults who lived in Nashville, Tennessee. Into CD45RA+ naive and CD45RA-negative memory subsets, the CD4+ cells were split. DNA at about 0.2 ug, 25,000 to 30,000 T cell genomes, went into sorted-subset replicate PCRs. Clones were read by immunoSEQ multiplex PCR, and TCRdb kept only the in-frame ones, dropping some. Among 2.3 million or so clones listed, approximately 93% were seen once. The TCR was taken from a young man in good health. Some clones in this sample may be carry-over from other donors' samples. The sequenced sample consisted of naive CD4+ T cells from PBMCs. Regarding subset: CD45RA+ positively selected.

This chain's CDR3 is CASSEASAGKDTQYF. The CDR3 coding sequence is TGTGCCAGCAGTGAAGCCTCTGCGGGAAAGGATACGCAGTATTTT. The chain combines TRBV6-1 with TRBJ2-3, with D possibly being TRBD2 (6 bases). Germline lookup yields CDR1 MNHNS and CDR2 SASEGT. The CDR3 has 15 residues. Trimming took 0 bases from V and 6 from J, leaving 13 bases between them.